This T cell receptor beta chain came from a study of T cell responses to AZD1222 COVID-19 vaccine (dated by TCRdb to the early 2020s). In terms of the full investigation: AZD1222 recipients given second doses at about 4 weeks or at about 12 weeks were pooled, since spike-specific TCR depth and breadth were not found to differ between the two schedules. A total of around 240 trial participants underwent TCR sequencing, of whom about 210 received two doses of AZD1222 and some 26 received two doses of the MenACWY control vaccine. Enrollment into the trials was organized by age into subgroups of 18-55, 56-69 and 70-plus years, and those subgroups contained roughly 140, 27 and 60 TCR-sequenced participants, respectively. Summary of the overall study and its limitations: After two AZD1222 doses, both the breadth and the depth of spike-specific TCRs were significantly higher than at day 0 and than in MenACWY recipients. Only a handful of AZD1222 recipients were SARS-CoV-2 seropositive at baseline, limiting conclusions about previously exposed vaccinees. Participants were mostly white British, with more females than males. The authors suggested clonal diversity may have been underestimated. The whole spike protein was spanned by vaccine-associated CD4 TCRs, and dominant responses were seen in regions 160-218 and 743-854. Nearly half of unique spike-specific TCRs reportedly recognized epitopes outside regions mutated in the B.1.351 and B.1.1.7 variants. Because no day 14 peak-response samples were available, repertoires were characterized only after the peak T cell response. In the small 56-69-year group, the increase in depth fell short of significance, most likely because of low power.

The CDR3 regions of human TCRbeta chains were subjected to immunosequencing. In the original analysis: TCRs in the repertoires were matched against a reference library of SARS-CoV-2-specific TCRs that had been generated with the MIRA antigen-specificity platform. Breadth was defined as the fraction of unique TCRs that were SARS-CoV-2-associated. Depth was defined as the fraction of total T cells that were SARS-CoV-2-associated. Each spike-specific TCR was assigned to its reactive spike region and to a CD4 or CD8 class using the MIRA data. Log10-transformed breadth and depth values were compared by one-way ANOVA with Sidak's multiple comparisons tests. Held by TCRdb, this immuneACCESS table contains in-frame sequences only and omits some clones. Under half of the omission traces to an unresolved V gene where checked; the cause of the rest is unknown. That table is the source of V, J and clone size, and D and trimming were worked out from the DNA. The sample table holds around 190,000 clones, of which approximately 92% were seen once. Approximately 1.4% of the sample belongs to the ten largest clones.

In regard to this clone: The target of this receptor is not known. It has no much larger one-base neighbor in the sample; base qualities were not kept.

The CDR3 goes from the cysteine to the phenylalanine over 13 residues. Here the CDR3 DNA is all that survives: 39 bases in frame from base 1. The germline V gene (reference sequence) provides CDR1 MNHEY and CDR2 SMNVEV. Trimming costs V 5 bases and J 0 bases, and their ends lie 7 bases apart. The time point label here, explained by the study, means: baseline before first vaccination. Vaccinee samples were obtained from the UK trials COV001 and COV002, which included a single-blind randomized controlled phase 2/3 trial of AZD1222 (ChAdOx1 nCoV-19) in healthy adults. For TCRbeta chain sequencing, PBMC samples from trial participants were taken at day 0 and at day 28 after the second dose.

The rearranged segments are TRBV27 and TRBJ1-1; the D gene cannot be named for sure. The source material was peripheral blood, sampled on day 0 of AZD1222 vaccination. The clonotype originates from an adult in good health. The DNA is as follows: TGTGCCAGCAGTATTCAAATGAACACTGAAGCTTTCTTT. Translated, this is CASSIQMNTEAFF.